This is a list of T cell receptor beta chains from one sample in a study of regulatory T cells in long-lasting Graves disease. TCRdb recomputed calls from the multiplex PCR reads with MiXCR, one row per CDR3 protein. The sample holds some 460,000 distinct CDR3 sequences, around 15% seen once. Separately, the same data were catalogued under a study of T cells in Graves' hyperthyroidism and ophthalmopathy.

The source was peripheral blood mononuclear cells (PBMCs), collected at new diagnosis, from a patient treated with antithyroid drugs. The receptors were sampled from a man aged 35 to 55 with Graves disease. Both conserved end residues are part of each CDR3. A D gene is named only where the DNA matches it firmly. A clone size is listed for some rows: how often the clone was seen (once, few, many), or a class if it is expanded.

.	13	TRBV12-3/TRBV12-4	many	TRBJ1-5	TGTGCCAGCACCCCAGATACGGTTCAGCCCCAGCATTTT	CASTPDTVQPQHF
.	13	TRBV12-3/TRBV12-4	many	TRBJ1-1	TGTGCCAGCAGTTTAGCGGTCGGATTTGAAGCTTTCTTT	CASSLAVGFEAFF
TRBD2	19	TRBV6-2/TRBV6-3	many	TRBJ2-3	TGTGCCAGCAGTTACTCTAGGACTAGCGGGAGGCCGAGCACAGATACGCAGTATTTT	CASSYSRTSGRPSTDTQYF
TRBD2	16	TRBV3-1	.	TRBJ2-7	TGTGCCAGCAGCCTCGGACTAGCGGGAGTGTTGAGGGAGCAGTACTTC	CASSLGLAGVLREQYF
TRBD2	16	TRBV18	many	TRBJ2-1	TGTGCCAGCTCACCAAGGGCTAGCGGCCTCTACAATGAGCAGTTCTTC	CASSPRASGLYNEQFF
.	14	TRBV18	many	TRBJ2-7	TGTGCCAGCTCACTCACCGGGACAAACTACGAGCAGTACTTC	CASSLTGTNYEQYF
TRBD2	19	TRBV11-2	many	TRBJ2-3	TGTGCCACCGGATCGAACCAGGGACTAGCGGGAGGGCCCACAGATACGCAGTATTTT	CATGSNQGLAGGPTDTQYF
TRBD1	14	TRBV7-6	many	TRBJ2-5	TGTGCCAGCAGCCAGACAGGGTACCAAGAGACCCAGTACTTC	CASSQTGYQETQYF
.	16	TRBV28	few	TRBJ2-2	TGTGCCTGCAGCCTCGATTGGGGGCAAAACACCGGGGAGCTGTTTTTT	CACSLDWGQNTGELFF
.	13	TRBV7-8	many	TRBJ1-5	TGTGCCAGCAGTTTTTGGAGCAATCAGCCCCAGCATTTT	CASSFWSNQPQHF
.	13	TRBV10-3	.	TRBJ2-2	TGTGCCATCCGGGTCCCGAACACCGGGGAGCTGTTTTTT	CAIRVPNTGELFF
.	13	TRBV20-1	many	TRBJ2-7	TGCAGTGCGACGCGGCGCCAGAAGTACGAGCAGTACTTC	CSATRRQKYEQYF
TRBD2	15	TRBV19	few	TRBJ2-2	TGTGCCAGCAAAACCGGGCTAGCGGGTACCGGGGAGCTGTTTTTT	CASKTGLAGTGELFF
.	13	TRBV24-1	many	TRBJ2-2	TGTGCCACCAGCCTAAGTTGGACCGGGGAGCTGTTTTTT	CATSLSWTGELFF
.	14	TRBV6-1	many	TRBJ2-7	TGTGCCAGCAGTGGGACTTCGTTCTCCTACGAGCAGTACTTC	CASSGTSFSYEQYF
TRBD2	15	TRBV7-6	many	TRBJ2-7	TGTGCCAGCAGCGAACGATCGGGACTAGCCTACGAGCAGTACTTC	CASSERSGLAYEQYF
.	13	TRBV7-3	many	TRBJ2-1	TGTGCCAGCAGCCTTACCACATACAATGAGCAGTTCTTC	CASSLTTYNEQFF
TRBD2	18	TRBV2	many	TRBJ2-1	TGTGCCAGCGGGAAAAGGGGAGTAGCGGGAGGACGCTACAATGAGCAGTTCTTC	CASGKRGVAGGRYNEQFF
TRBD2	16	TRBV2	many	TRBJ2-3	TGTGCCAGCAGTTTACCGGGACTAGCGGATACAGATACGCAGTATTTT	CASSLPGLADTDTQYF
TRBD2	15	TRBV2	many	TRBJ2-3	TGTGCCAGCAGTGAGCGGGGACTAGCATCAGATACGCAGTATTTT	CASSERGLASDTQYF
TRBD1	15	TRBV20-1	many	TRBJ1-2	TGCAGTGCTAAGGGACAGGGGTCCCCTAACTATGGCTACACCTTC	CSAKGQGSPNYGYTF
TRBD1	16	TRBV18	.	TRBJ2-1	TGTGCCAGCTCAACTCTTGGACAGGGGATCTACAATGAGCAGTTCTTC	CASSTLGQGIYNEQFF
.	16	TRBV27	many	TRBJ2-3	TGTGCCAGCGGGGACGGAGGGGGATATAGCACAGATACGCAGTATTTT	CASGDGGGYSTDTQYF
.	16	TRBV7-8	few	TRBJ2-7	TGTGCCAGCAGCTCCGGAAGTGGGAGGATTACCTACGAGCAGTACTTC	CASSSGSGRITYEQYF
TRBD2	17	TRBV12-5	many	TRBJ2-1	TGTGCTAGTGGCTGGGGACTAGCGGGATTCGGGTACAATGAGCAGTTCTTC	CASGWGLAGFGYNEQFF
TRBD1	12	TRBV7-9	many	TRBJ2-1	TGTGCCAGCAGCTTAGTCAGGGGGGAGCAGTTCTTC	CASSLVRGEQFF